Sequencing of this T cell receptor (beta chain) was carried out in a study of T cell changes during pregnancy in multiple sclerosis (dated by TCRdb to about 2019). Concerning the study at large: The study looked at changes in the T cell repertoire across pregnancy in women with multiple sclerosis.

As for this clone: Its antigen is not yet known. No quality values exist for individual bases; no much larger clone is one base distant.

V loses 6 bases, J loses 6 bases, and the germline ends lie 9 bases apart. CDR3 length: 11 amino acids, cysteine to phenylalanine. Only the CDR3 DNA is retained, 33 bases long and in frame from the first base. The library relied on the immunoSEQ multiplex PCR assay. TCRdb stores this immuneACCESS table with in-frame sequences only. Part of the clones is absent; in the studies checked, under half of the shortfall reflects unresolved V genes, and no reason is known for the rest. Across this sample there are about 61,000 clones, with 93% seen only once. Clones ranked in the top ten supply more than 2% of the sample.

The clonotype originates from a female donor with multiple sclerosis, enrolled in a pregnancy study. The sequence joins TRBV23-1 to TRBJ2-7; the D gene identity is not certain. TRBV23-1 is designated an ORF whose function remains uncertain. The source material was CD8+ T cells from peripheral blood mononuclear cells, sampled in the third trimester of pregnancy. The DNA is TGCGCCAGCAGGGCGGTAGTCGAGCAGTACTTC. Translation gives CASRAVVEQYF.